This TCR beta chain was documented in a study of identical twins (dated by TCRdb to the mid-2010s). Study-wide context: To test whether fetal clonotypes persist, this study deep-sequenced TCR alpha and beta repertoires from monozygotic twins, from unrelated adults of various ages, and from cord blood. To rule out contamination, the twin experiments were replicated at different times with different library preparation protocols.

About this clonotype itself: Its specific antigen is unknown. Per-base qualities were not stored, and no clone one base away is much larger.

Every donor in the study was a healthy Caucasian. The researchers also sequenced three unrelated adults who were not twins: a male aged 18 to 30, a male aged 50 to 60, and a female aged 50 to 60. Using Miltenyi CD45RO+ enrichment and human naive T-cell isolation kits, memory (CD45RO+) and naive T cells were isolated from PBMC. Study-wide findings and limitations: Compared with coincidental sharing between unrelated individuals, out-of-frame TCR alpha sequences shared between twins showed an excess of sequences with low generation probability. Fewer insertions were carried by abundant cord blood beta clonotypes, a similar but weaker trend appeared in young adult naive repertoires, and no such trend appeared in memory repertoires. A weaker excess of twin sharing was found in beta out-of-frame sequences because the signal-to-noise ratio was lowered by fewer shared sequences. Because the same donors could not be followed over many years, the conclusions relied on cross-sectional statistical analysis. Invariant T cells such as MAIT and iNKT could partly confound zero-insertion analyses, though diverse VJ usage argued against this for most clonotypes. Recombination models systematically underestimated out-of-frame TCR alpha sharing in monozygotic twins but agreed with sharing between unrelated individuals.

Receptor amplification or capture employed 5' RACE. Reads for this sample came from an Illumina HiSeq 2000. Template switching added a universal primer binding site, and the final cDNA carried a unique molecular identifier that allowed TCR cDNA molecules to be counted accurately. Specific primers in the conserved constant-segment region were used to synthesize first-strand cDNA for TCR alpha and beta chains. Each cDNA library was double barcoded, with a SMART-Mk sample barcode plus Illumina barcodes, to control for contamination. TruSeq adapter sequences along with Illumina sample barcodes were introduced in two successive PCR steps. TCR alpha and beta cDNA libraries were sequenced on the Illumina HiSeq platform with custom primers. The paper's data handling went like this. MiGEC was used to process raw reads and extract unique molecular identifiers, and MiXCR was used to find CDR3 positions. Recombination models were inferred per individual with the repgenHMM and IGoR tools using an EM algorithm. The tcR package in R was used for shared clonotype analysis, with sharing normalized by the product of cloneset sizes. To study raw recombination free of thymic and clonal selection effects, out-of-frame nonproductive sequences were analyzed. Starting from the raw public reads, TCRdb applied fastp trimming at Q25, assembled clones with MiXCR and retained in-frame beta chains. Rows matching on CDR3 protein sequence are summarized as one entry with the most common DNA and genes. The V and J calls here are based on TCRdb, not the publication. The sample table contains 400,000 to 500,000 distinct CDR3 sequences; only one count was recorded for approximately 17% of them. The top ten constitute around 10% of the sample.

The CDR3 covers 17 residues, taking in both the cysteine and the phenylalanine. Here the CDR3 DNA is all that survives: 51 bases in frame from base 1. For CDR1 and CDR2, the germline V gene lists LGHNA and YNFKEQ. Trimming removed 4 bases from V and 5 bases from J, leaving 21 bases between the germline ends. The rearranged segments are TRBV4-2 and TRBJ2-1, and perhaps TRBD1 as D gene, on 5 matching bases. The specimen was naive T cells sorted from blood. The cell subset or site label for this specimen denotes: cells isolated with a human naive T-cell isolation kit. This TCR was sampled from a man aged 50-59 years in good health. The CDR3 here reads CASSLLWAGIGDNEQFF. The nucleotide sequence is TGTGCCAGCAGCCTCCTCTGGGCAGGGATTGGGGACAATGAGCAGTTCTTC.